This T cell receptor beta chain appears in the sequencing data of a study of blood T cells in healthy people across ages. A J-beta primer mix and a sample-barcoded 5' primer were used in a second PCR of about 7 to 11 cycles. In TCRdb, the 5' RACE reads were re-called with MiXCR into one record per CDR3 protein. The sample records some 690,000 distinct CDR3 sequences, 22% being singletons. The V end was cut by 4 bases, the J end by 6 bases, with 11 bases between. Germline V gives CDR1 SGHRS, CDR2 YFSETQ. This CDR3 is built from 13 residues. Findings of the study overall: Whereas aged donors had fewer naive CD4+ cells, long-lived donors had more of them and higher diversity.

As to this clonotype: What it binds is unknown.

The source of this sequence is a man between 65 and 79 years old in good health. The sample consisted of blood. J is TRBJ1-5 and V is TRBV5-1; possible D gene TRBD1, 5 bases. DNA of the CDR3: TGCGCCAGCAGCGCAGGGTCGGGTCAGCCCCAGCATTTT. This translates into CASSAGSGQPQHF.